The sequence of this TCR beta chain was determined in a study of blood T cell repertoires in COVID-19. CDR1 and CDR2 from the germline V gene are SGHNT and YYREEE (reference sequence). This CDR3 is 15 amino acids long. V lost 4 bases, J lost 2 bases, and 15 bases lay in between. Sequenced by immunoSEQ multiplex PCR; TCRdb stores in-frame clones only, minus some. The sample has 100,000 or so clones; 91% are singletons. Specimen: peripheral blood. This chain joins TRBV5-4 and TRBJ2-5, with D possibly TRBD1 on 7 matching bases. The TCR sequence derives from a man in his fifties or sixties with acute or convalescent COVID-19. In nucleotides, the CDR3 is TGTGCCAGCAGCGGCGGGACAGTGACTCAAGAGACCCAGTACTTC. It is translated as CASSGGTVTQETQYF.